This T cell receptor (beta chain) emerged from a study of cytomegalovirus exposure and HLA in healthy donors (dated by TCRdb to 2016 to 2017). Some background on the complete study: In an earlier analysis of 587 of the donors, around 290 Gb of sequence data and some 120 million unique TCR beta sequences from 150 million to 200 million T cells were reported. An early release that covered 640 HLA-typed donors contained about 300 gigabases of sequencing data and tens of millions of unique TCR sequences. Among the roughly 370 genotyped donors, approximately 76% belonged to the genetic ancestry cluster associated with self-reported Caucasian donors. The aim of the study was to test whether cataloging public T cell receptors could identify signatures of past pathogen exposure. Using immunosequencing, the study profiled T cell repertoires from 500 to 800 subjects and related those repertoires to cytomegalovirus serostatus. A separate validation cohort of over a hundred different subjects was used in addition to the approximately 640-subject first cohort. To predict cytomegalovirus infection status, the study brought together high-throughput TCR immunosequencing, statistical association of individual TCRs with disease status, and machine learning. To study patterns of TCR occurrence, a later analysis re-analyzed previously published TCR beta repertoires from several hundred donors and added high-resolution HLA genotyping. Rather than drawing on any new phenotypic data, the later analysis identified candidate immune exposures from TCR beta sequences and the way those sequences occurred across donors. To decide whether each TCR beta V gene segment behaved as functional or pseudogenic, an earlier analysis of some 540 of the donors relied on high-throughput TCR beta sequencing. Donor age, sex, ethnicity and CMV serostatus were compiled alongside the repertoire data. In a later genetic analysis, genome-wide SNP genotypes for about three fifths of the roughly 670 donors were used, and that subset was treated as a discovery cohort. All discovery cohort repertoires had been generated using a single sequencing platform. Class I and class II HLA loci were covered by the typing at four-digit resolution. Typing coverage varied by locus: roughly 629-640 donors for A, B, C, DRB1 and DQB1; roughly 520 for DQA1; some 610 for DPA1; approximately 490 for DPB1. Several DR-DQ haplotypes were handled as single units for association and clustering because linkage in the cohort was strong. Across some 400 genotyped donors of the cohort, an average of about 250,000 unique TCR beta nucleotide sequences per donor were sequenced, and roughly 20% of those sequences were non-productive.

Comment on this clone: It lacks a known antigen. No much larger clone exists at a distance of one base, and base qualities are not known.

The CDR3 covers 13 residues, taking in both the cysteine and the phenylalanine. Only CDR3 DNA remains: 39 bases, in frame from the first base. V is shortened by 7 bases, J by 5 bases, and the region joining them spans 17 bases. From a lookup of the germline V gene (reference sequence), CDR1 and CDR2 are GTSNPN and SVGIG. The research as a whole found: In a later analysis, TCR association rates were found to vary across HLA loci, with the most associated TCRs seen for DRB1 alleles and the fewest for HLA-C alleles. An earlier analysis of several hundred of the donors showed that most TCR beta V segments appeared in productive rearrangements either about 87% or about 30% of the time, which broadly matched IMGT annotations. Sequencing depth was assumed to be roughly uniform across donors in the presence/absence analyses, though that assumption may not hold. In both the original and validation cohorts, the classifier was reported to diagnose cytomegalovirus status with high specificity and sensitivity. An association between a missense DCLRE1C variant and V-gene and J-gene trimming of TCR beta chains was found in a later genetic analysis and replicated in an independent cohort. Compared with the roughly 700-donor mean, donors in an Asian-associated ancestry cluster had fewer N-insertions in productive TCRs, according to a later genetic analysis. A group of highly shared sequence variants was considered likely to be a technical artifact of the sequencing pipeline. In vitro tests confirmed that a few of the cytomegalovirus-associated TCR beta chains recognize cytomegalovirus antigens. The study listed 164 TCR beta chains as associated with cytomegalovirus. A later analysis found that most CMV-associated TCR beta chains appeared HLA-restricted, with HLA associations seemingly driven largely by CMV exposure. When HLA alleles, especially DR and DQ, strongly co-occurred, TCR associations were difficult to assign to individual alleles. Seventeen rarely observed V segments, including chromosome 9 orphons, were excluded from the earlier analysis of about 500 of the donors because counts were too low. A later analysis found that HLA-associated TCR beta chains were more clonally expanded and had lower generation probabilities than equally common non-associated chains. A further reported finding was that TCR beta sequences accurately predicted the HLA-A and HLA-B alleles for most subjects in the first cohort. The only immune exposure information available for the cohort was CMV serostatus. Most TCR sequences were seen in very few donors, while some public TCRs were found in many individuals. Because the 87-base-pair reads could not distinguish some IMGT-functional V segments, including TRBV6-2 and TRBV6-3, those segments were excluded. HLA typing was unavailable for some donors at each locus, so association tests used only the typed subset. Only TCR beta chains were sequenced in this cohort, and the absence of alpha or paired-chain data limited detectable features. According to a later analysis, parvovirus B19, influenza, CMV and Epstein-Barr virus appeared linked to several top co-occurrence clusters. It was suggested by the authors that the approach could potentially be generalized to other disease states and immunological phenotypes. In a later analysis, some 18,000 TCR beta sequences were associated with specific HLA alleles at a false discovery rate of 0.05. Correlated functional status among segregating V segments might be attributable to linkage disequilibrium, but an unknown experimental factor could not be ruled out.

The library was generated by the immunoSEQ multiplex PCR assay. For the multiplex PCR, a mixture combining 60 forward primers for TCR Vbeta segments and 13 reverse primers for TCR Jbeta segments was used. A multiplex PCR assay on genomic DNA amplified the CDR3 region of rearranged TCR beta genes. The amplified TCR beta libraries were sequenced on the Illumina HiSeq System as 87-base-pair reads. The published analysis was carried out like this. A later analysis tallied roughly 76 million unique TCR beta chains across the 666 repertoires, and approximately 11 million of those chains were shared by two or more donors. A nearest-neighbor algorithm error-corrected the raw reads and collapsed the reads into unique sequences, merging closely related sequences to remove PCR and sequencing errors. Alignment of CDR3 sequences to IMGT reference sequences was used to assign V, D and J gene segments. For a sequence to be retained, a match of at least six nucleotides was required to both a V gene segment and a J gene segment. A rearrangement was called productive if the CDR3 had no stop codons and remained in frame with V and J, and every other rearrangement was called non-productive. Following IMGT convention, CDR3 was defined as the stretch from the second conserved V-encoded cysteine to the conserved J-encoded phenylalanine. In an earlier analysis of 550 to 650 of the donors, sequences lacking an unambiguous match to a single V gene segment were excluded. An earlier analysis of under 750 of the donors called V segments functional above 56.7% productive rearrangements and segregating when the between-donor standard deviation exceeded 5%. A statistical classification framework was built for diagnosing cytomegalovirus status from the catalog of TCR beta chain sequences. In a later analysis, TCR nucleotide sequences were compared against IMGT/GENE-DB human TR gene sequences so that V and J genes could be assigned. A later analysis assigned CDR3 sequences and most-parsimonious VDJ recombination scenarios with the TCRdist pipeline. In a later analysis, each TCR beta chain was defined by its CDR3 amino acid sequence together with its V-gene family, and reads without a unique V-gene family were excluded. A later analysis removed roughly 590 highly shared, low-generation-probability nucleotide sequences to deal with suspected cross-contamination and a sequencing artifact. A later analysis calculated a clonal expansion index for each public chain from normalized within-repertoire ranks of inferred template counts. A later analysis computed generation probabilities with a VDJ recombination model fitted to out-of-frame rearrangements, and checked the results against IGoR. Hypergeometric tests were used in a later analysis to score TCR-TCR, TCR-HLA and TCR-CMV co-occurrence, with a repertoire-size bias correction applied to the TCR pairs. To estimate false discovery rates, a later analysis permuted the HLA or CMV assignments 20 times. A later analysis grouped co-occurring TCRs with DBSCAN, adding TCRdist sequence similarity when clustering within HLA-allele-positive subsets. Co-occurrence clustering excluded repertoires with fewer than 30,000 or more than 120,000 public chains, plus five with anomalous nucleotide sharing. In TCRdb, the immuneACCESS table is reduced to in-frame sequences with V and J assigned. These tables do not hold every clone; where another copy was compared, an unresolved V gene accounts for under half, and the others remain unexplained. D and trimming come from the DNA, and the V and J calls and clone size come from that table. The sample table lists fewer than 150,000 clones, about 85% of them with a count of one. About 6.7% of the sample lies in the top ten.

In total, 600 or so healthy bone marrow donors made up the cohort. At the time of sampling, every cohort member was nominally healthy, though immune exposures that went unrecorded were likely present. The donor tested CMV seropositive and was one of the 289 seropositive cohort members. Each donor provided a peripheral blood sample, and peripheral blood mononuclear cells were used for TCR beta sequencing. Genomic DNA was extracted from the blood cell samples with the Qiagen DNeasy Blood Extraction Kit. This sequence originates from a woman aged 25 to 39 in good health and CMV-seropositive. The sequence joins TRBV30 to TRBJ2-5; 6 matching bases give a weak D call of TRBD2. Sequenced: PBMCs. Here the CDR3 is given as CASTGVFWETQYF. The DNA is as follows: TGTGCCTCCACGGGGGTCTTTTGGGAGACCCAGTACTTC.